The TCR beta chain under discussion was sequenced for a study of blood T cells in healthy people across ages. Notes on the study in general: TCR beta diversity per million T cells fell roughly linearly with age.

Donor samples were obtained from healthy Caucasian individuals from Russia, aged 6 to 90. Whenever a sample was processed, at least 6 million PBMCs were isolated. Total RNA was isolated from each sample in quantities of at least 6 micrograms. Comment on this clonotype: The antigen is not known.

Germline V CDR1 and CDR2: DFQATT, SNEGSKA (reference sequence). The ends were cut back, 0 bases at V and 1 base at J, with 9 bases in the middle. This CDR3 contains 14 residues. A second PCR of roughly 7 to 11 cycles used a sample-barcoded 5' primer and a J-beta primer mix. TCRdb itself ran the 5' RACE reads through MiXCR, one entry per CDR3 protein. This sample has approximately 800,000 distinct CDR3 sequences; 58% occur once, and the top ten carry about 20%. The sequenced sample was blood. This TCR was recovered from a young man in good health. The chain uses TRBV20-1 and TRBJ2-5; the D gene is possibly TRBD2 (6 bases). The CDR3 region has the DNA TGCAGTGCTAGAGACTCTAGCGCCCAAGAGACCCAGTACTTC. This translates into CSARDSSAQETQYF.